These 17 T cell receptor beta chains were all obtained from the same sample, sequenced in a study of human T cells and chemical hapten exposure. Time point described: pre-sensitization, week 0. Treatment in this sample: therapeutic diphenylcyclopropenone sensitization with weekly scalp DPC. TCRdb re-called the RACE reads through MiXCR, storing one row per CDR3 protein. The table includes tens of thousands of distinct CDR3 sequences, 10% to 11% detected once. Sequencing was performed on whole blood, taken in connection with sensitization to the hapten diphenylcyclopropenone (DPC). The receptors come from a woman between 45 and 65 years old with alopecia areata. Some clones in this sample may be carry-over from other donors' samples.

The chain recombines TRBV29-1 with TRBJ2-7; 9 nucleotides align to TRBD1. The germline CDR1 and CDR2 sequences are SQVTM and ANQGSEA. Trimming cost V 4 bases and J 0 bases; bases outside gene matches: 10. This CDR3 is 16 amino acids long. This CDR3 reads CSVVDTGGVSSYEQYF. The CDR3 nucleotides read TGCAGCGTTGTGGATACAGGGGGCGTCAGCTCCTACGAGCAGTACTTC.

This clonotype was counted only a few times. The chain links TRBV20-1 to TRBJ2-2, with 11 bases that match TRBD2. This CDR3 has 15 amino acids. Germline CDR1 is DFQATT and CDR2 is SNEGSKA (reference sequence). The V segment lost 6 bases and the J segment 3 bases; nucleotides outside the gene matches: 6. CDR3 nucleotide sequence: TGCAGTGCACAGACTAGCGGGACATACACCGGGGAGCTGTTTTTT. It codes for CSAQTSGTYTGELFF.

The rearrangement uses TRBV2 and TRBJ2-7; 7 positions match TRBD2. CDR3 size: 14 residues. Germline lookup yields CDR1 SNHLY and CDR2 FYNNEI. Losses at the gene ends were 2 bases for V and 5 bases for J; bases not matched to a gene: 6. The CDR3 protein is CASSESGVTDEQYF. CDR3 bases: TGTGCCAGCAGTGAAAGCGGGGTTACTGACGAGCAGTACTTC.

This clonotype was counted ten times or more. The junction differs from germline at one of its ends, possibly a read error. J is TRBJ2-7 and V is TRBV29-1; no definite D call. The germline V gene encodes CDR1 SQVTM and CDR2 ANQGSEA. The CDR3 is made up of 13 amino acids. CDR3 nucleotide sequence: TGCAGCGCCGTCACCCTAGTCTCCTCCGAGCAGTACTTC. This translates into CSAVTLVSSEQYF.

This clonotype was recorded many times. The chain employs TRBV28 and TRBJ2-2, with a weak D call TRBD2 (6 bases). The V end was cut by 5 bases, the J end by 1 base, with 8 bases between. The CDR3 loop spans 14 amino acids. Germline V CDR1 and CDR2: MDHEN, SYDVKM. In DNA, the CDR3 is TGTGCCAGCAGTGGGGGACTGAACACCGGGGAGCTGTTTTTT. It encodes CASSGGLNTGELFF.

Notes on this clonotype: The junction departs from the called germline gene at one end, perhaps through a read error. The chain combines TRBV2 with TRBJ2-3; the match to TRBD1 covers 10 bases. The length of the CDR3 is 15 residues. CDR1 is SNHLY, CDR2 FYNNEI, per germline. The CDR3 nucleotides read TGTGTCAGCAGGAGGACAGGGGGAGGCACAGATACGCAGTATTTT. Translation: CVSRRTGGGTDTQYF. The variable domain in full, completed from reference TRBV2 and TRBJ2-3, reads EPEVTQTPSHQVTQMGQEVILRCVPISNHLYFYWYRQILGQKVEFLVSFYNNEISEKSEIFDDQFSVERPDGSNFTLKIRSTKLEDSAMYFCVSRRTGGGTDTQYFGPGTRLTVL.

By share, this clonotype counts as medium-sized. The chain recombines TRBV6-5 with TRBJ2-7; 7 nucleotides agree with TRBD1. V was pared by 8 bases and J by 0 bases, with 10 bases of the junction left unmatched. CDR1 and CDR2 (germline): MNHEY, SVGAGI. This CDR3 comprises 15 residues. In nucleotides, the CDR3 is TGTGCCAGCCTTTCCGGGGCAGGGGGCTCCTACGAGCAGTACTTC. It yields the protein CASLSGAGGSYEQYF.

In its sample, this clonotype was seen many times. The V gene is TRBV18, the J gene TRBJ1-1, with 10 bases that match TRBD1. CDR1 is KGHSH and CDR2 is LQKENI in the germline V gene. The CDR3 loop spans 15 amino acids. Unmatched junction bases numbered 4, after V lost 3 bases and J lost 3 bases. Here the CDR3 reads CASSPLGTGDTEAFF. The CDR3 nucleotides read TGTGCCAGCTCACCGCTGGGGACAGGGGACACTGAAGCTTTCTTT.

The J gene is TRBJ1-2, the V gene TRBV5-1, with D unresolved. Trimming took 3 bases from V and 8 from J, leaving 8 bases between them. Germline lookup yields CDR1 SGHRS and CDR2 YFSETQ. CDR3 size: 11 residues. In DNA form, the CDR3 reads TGCGCCAGCAGCTCCCCCCCCGGCTACACCTTC. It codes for CASSSPPGYTF. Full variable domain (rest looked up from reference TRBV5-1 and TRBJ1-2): KAGVTQTPRYLIKTRGQQVTLSCSPISGHRSVSWYQQTPGQGLQFLFEYFSETQRNKGNFPGRFSGRQFSNSRSEMNVSTLELGDSALYLCASSSPPGYTFGSGTRLTVV.

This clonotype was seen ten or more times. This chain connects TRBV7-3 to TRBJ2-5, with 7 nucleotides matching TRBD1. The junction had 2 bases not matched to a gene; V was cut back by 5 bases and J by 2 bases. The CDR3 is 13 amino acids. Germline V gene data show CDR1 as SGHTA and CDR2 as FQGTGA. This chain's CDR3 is CASSPDRQETQYF. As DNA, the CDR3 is TGTGCCAGCAGCCCGGACAGGCAAGAGACCCAGTACTTC.

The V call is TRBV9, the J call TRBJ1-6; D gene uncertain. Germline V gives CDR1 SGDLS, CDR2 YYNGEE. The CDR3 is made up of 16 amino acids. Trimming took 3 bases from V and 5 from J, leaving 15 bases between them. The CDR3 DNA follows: TGTGCCAGCAGCGCGAGACTTGGAAGGAATAATTCACCCCTCCACTTT. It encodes CASSARLGRNNSPLHF.

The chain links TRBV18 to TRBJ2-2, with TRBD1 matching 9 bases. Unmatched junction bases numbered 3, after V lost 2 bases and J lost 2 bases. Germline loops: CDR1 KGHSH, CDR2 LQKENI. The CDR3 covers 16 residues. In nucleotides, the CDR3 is TGTGCCAGCTCACCAAGGGGACAGGGAAACACCGGGGAGCTGTTTTTT. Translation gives CASSPRGQGNTGELFF. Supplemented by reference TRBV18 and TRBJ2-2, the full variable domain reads NAGVMQNPRHLVRRRGQEARLRCSPMKGHSHVYWYRQLPEEGLKFMVYLQKENIIDESGMPKERFSAEFPKEGPSILRIQQVVRGDSAAYFCASSPRGQGNTGELFFGEGSRLTVL.

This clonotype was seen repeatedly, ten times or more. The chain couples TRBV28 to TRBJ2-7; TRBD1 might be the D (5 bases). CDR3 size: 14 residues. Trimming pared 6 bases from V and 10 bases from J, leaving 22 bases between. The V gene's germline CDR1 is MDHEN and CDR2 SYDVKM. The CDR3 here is CASRKSSGWGGQYF. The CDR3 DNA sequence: TGTGCCAGCAGGAAGTCTTCAGGGTGGGGTGGCCAGTACTTC. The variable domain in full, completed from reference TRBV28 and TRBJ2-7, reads DVKVTQSSRYLVKRTGEKVFLECVQDMDHENMFWYRQDPGLGLRLIYFSYDVKMKEKGDIPEGYSVSREKKERFSLILESASTNQTSMYLCASRKSSGWGGQYFGPGTRLTVT.

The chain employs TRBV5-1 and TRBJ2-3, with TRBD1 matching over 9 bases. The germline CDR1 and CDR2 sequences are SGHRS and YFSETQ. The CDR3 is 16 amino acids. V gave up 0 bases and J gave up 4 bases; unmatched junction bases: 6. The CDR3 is CASSLAGTGPPDTQYF. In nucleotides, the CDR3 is TGCGCCAGCAGCTTGGCCGGGACAGGGCCCCCAGATACGCAGTATTTT.

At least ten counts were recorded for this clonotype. The CDR3 region has the DNA TGCAGCGTTGCCACTAGCGGGGGCACAGATACGCAGTATTTT. This encodes CSVATSGGTDTQYF. The chain links TRBV29-1 to TRBJ2-3; 10 bases align to TRBD2. CDR1 is SQVTM, CDR2 ANQGSEA, per germline. The CDR3 loop spans 14 amino acids. The V gene end was trimmed by 4 bases and the J gene end by 1 base; junction bases not matched to a gene: 2.

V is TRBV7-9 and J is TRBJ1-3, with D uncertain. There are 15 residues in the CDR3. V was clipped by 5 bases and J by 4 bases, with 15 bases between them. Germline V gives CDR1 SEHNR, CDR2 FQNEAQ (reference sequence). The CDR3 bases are TGTGCCAGCAGCCCCAGCGCAGCGGACGGAAACACCATATATTTT. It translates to CASSPSAADGNTIYF.

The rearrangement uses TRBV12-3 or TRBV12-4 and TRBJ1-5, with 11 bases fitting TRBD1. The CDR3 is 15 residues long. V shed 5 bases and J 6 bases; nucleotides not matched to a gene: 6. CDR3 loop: CASSARTGGRQPQHF. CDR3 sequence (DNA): TGTGCCAGCAGTGCCCGGACAGGGGGCCGTCAGCCCCAGCATTTT.